The clone carrying this T cell receptor (beta chain) was seen only a few times. What it binds is unknown. These data originate in a study of beta chain features in type 1 diabetes. Regarding the study as a whole: Researchers report that Type 1 diabetes patients had moderately but significantly shorter TCRB CDR3s across all four CD4+ subsets. Any HLA effect on TCRB rearrangement was left unresolved by small sub-analyses. PCR may have favored shorter templates equally in patients and controls.

Every bit of the isolated RNA underwent reverse transcription, so sequencing read expressed TCRB transcripts. Clones were sequenced by immunoSEQ multiplex PCR, and TCRdb holds only the in-frame ones, with some missing. The table has 350,000 to 450,000 clones, around 12% seen once. Sorting gave populations that all exceeded 95% purity. The V end was cut by 3 bases, the J end by 4 bases, with 13 bases between. This CDR3 is built from 14 residues. Germline loops: CDR1 GTSNPN, CDR2 SVGIG (reference sequence). Sequencing used naive CD4+ T cells from blood. The chain is built from TRBV30 and TRBJ1-3; possible D gene TRBD1, 5 bases. This clonotype was sampled from a woman in her late teens or twenties with type 1 diabetes. The CDR3 region has the DNA TGTGCCTGGAGCCCAGGGTGGGTCGGAAACACCATATATTTT. Translation: CAWSPGWVGNTIYF.